This entry lists 5 T cell receptor beta chains sequenced from one sample in a study of post-analysis software for immune sequencing data. For these receptors, no antigen is known. The TCR beta cDNA libraries carried unique molecular identifiers. Via MiXCR, TCRdb re-called the PCR reads, giving one row per CDR3 protein. The data hold approximately 570,000 distinct CDR3 sequences, with 44% observed a single time. Study results and caveats: Patients used several TRBV segments, including TRBV5-6, TRBV5-1 and TRBV20-1, more often than controls.

Input material: blood. The source is a girl aged 10 to 17 with multiple sclerosis.

V gene TRBV5-1 combines with J gene TRBJ2-5; D is undetermined. CDR1 is SGHRS and CDR2 is YFSETQ in the germline V gene. This CDR3 contains 15 residues. V was clipped by 0 bases and J by 3 bases, with 12 bases between them. CDR3 sequence reads: CASSLEGTTEETQYF. DNA of the CDR3: TGCGCCAGCAGCTTGGAGGGAACCACAGAAGAGACCCAGTACTTC.

The chain has TRBV7-4 and TRBJ2-6; D remains ambiguous. This CDR3 region has 13 residues. The ends were cut back, 3 bases at V and 10 bases at J, with 10 bases in the middle. Germline-derived CDR1 and CDR2 are SGHVT and SQSDAQ. CDR3 loop: CASSFRAGNVLTF. DNA for the CDR3: TGTGCCAGCAGCTTCCGGGCAGGAAACGTCCTGACTTTC. Filled out from reference TRBV7-4 and TRBJ2-6, the complete variable domain reads GAGVSQSPRYKVAKRGRDVALRCDSISGHVTLYWYRQTLGQGSEVLTYSQSDAQRDKSGRPSGRFSAERPERSVSTLKIQRTEQGDSAVYLCASSFRAGNVLTFGAGSRLTVL.

V gene TRBV6-5 combines with J gene TRBJ2-2, with D perhaps matching TRBD1 (5 bases). Trimming stripped 8 bases from V and 1 base from J, with 8 bases between. The CDR3 has 13 residues. Germline V lookup: CDR1 MNHEY, CDR2 SVGAGI. The CDR3 DNA reads as TGTGCCAGCGGGGCCGAGAACACCGGGGAGCTGTTTTTT. Translated, it gives CASGAENTGELFF.

On this clonotype itself: The junction departs from the called germline gene at one end, perhaps through a read error. The CDR3 DNA reads TGTGCCAGCAGCCAAGAAATGTGGAAAGAGACCCGGTACTTC. This encodes CASSQEMWKETRYF. The chain carries TRBV3-1 and TRBJ2-5; the D is unclear. The germline V gene has CDR1 LGHDT and CDR2 YNNKEL (reference sequence). CDR3 length: 14 amino acids.

The count of this clonotype is one. The chain couples TRBV12-3 or TRBV12-4 to TRBJ1-1, with D perhaps matching TRBD1 (5 bases). This CDR3 region has 14 residues. V was shortened by 5 bases and J by 1 base, with 11 bases between the two germline ends. The CDR3 DNA reads as TGTGCCAGCAGTAGGGGACCGCAGAACACTGAAGCTTTCTTT. Translation gives CASSRGPQNTEAFF.